The rows below give T cell receptor beta chains drawn from one sample of a study of T-cell reconstitution after alpha-beta-depleted transplantation in children. Using its own MiXCR run on the PCR reads, TCRdb lists one record per CDR3 protein. Of hundreds of thousands of distinct CDR3 sequences listed, around 9.6% are singletons. This specimen was PBMCs from the stem cell graft donor, taken from the stem cell graft. The receptors come from a human donor who donated a stem cell graft to a child with SCID. CDR3s include the opening cysteine and the closing phenylalanine or tryptophan. The order of the fields is J gene, V gene, D gene, clone size, CDR3 protein, CDR3 DNA. A D gene is named only where the DNA matches it firmly. Clone size, where shown, is once, few, many, or a class for clones that have expanded.

TRBJ1-2,TRBV4-1,-,-,CASSLDLGGGVEGYTF,TGCGCCAGCAGCCTCGACTTGGGGGGGGGAGTAGAGGGCTACACCTTC
TRBJ1-6,TRBV25-1,-,few,CASSEGQTNSPLHF,TGTGCCAGCAGCGAAGGACAGACAAATTCACCCCTCCACTTT
TRBJ2-1,TRBV6-1,TRBD2,few,CASTIAGGRGEQFF,TGTGCCAGCACCATAGCGGGGGGGCGGGGTGAGCAGTTCTTC
TRBJ2-2,TRBV12-3/TRBV12-4,TRBD2,-,CASSRSGGPTGELFF,TGTGCCAGCAGTCGATCGGGAGGGCCCACCGGGGAGCTGTTTTTT
TRBJ1-1,TRBV20-1,-,many,CSAASSMNTEAFF,TGCAGTGCTGCCTCGAGTATGAACACTGAAGCTTTCTTT
TRBJ2-2,TRBV7-6,-,few,CASSPRYPHTGELFF,TGTGCCAGCAGCCCAAGGTACCCCCACACCGGGGAGCTGTTTTTT
TRBJ2-3,TRBV12-3/TRBV12-4,-,many,CASSLSVGGADTQYF,TGTGCCAGCAGTTTAAGCGTGGGTGGGGCAGATACGCAGTATTTT
TRBJ2-7,TRBV18,-,few,CASSPPASHYEQYF,TGTGCCAGCTCACCACCGGCTTCCCACTACGAGCAGTACTTC
TRBJ2-2,TRBV6-5,-,few,CASSYITGTPNTGELFF,TGTGCCAGCAGTTACATCACCGGGACACCGAACACCGGGGAGCTGTTTTTT
TRBJ2-3,TRBV5-6,-,-,CASTGTRPPSIRTDTQYF,TGTGCCAGCACCGGGACGCGGCCCCCCAGCATTCGCACAGATACGCAGTATTTT
TRBJ2-1,TRBV12-3/TRBV12-4,TRBD2,few,CASSRSGGHNEQFF,TGTGCCAGCAGTAGAAGCGGGGGGCACAATGAGCAGTTCTTC
TRBJ2-3,TRBV20-1,TRBD2,many,CSASLTSGTSTDTQYF,TGCAGTGCTAGCTTGACTAGCGGCACTAGCACAGATACGCAGTATTTT
TRBJ2-3,TRBV7-9,-,few,CASSPGNDRRDTQYF,TGTGCCAGCAGTCCTGGCAACGACAGACGGGATACGCAGTATTTT
TRBJ2-7,TRBV5-1,-,few,CASSVIIRDNPFSYEQYF,TGCGCCAGCAGCGTAATTATCCGGGACAATCCGTTCTCCTACGAGCAGTACTTC
TRBJ2-7,TRBV24-1,-,few,CATRGSYEQYF,TGTGCCACCCGAGGGTCCTACGAGCAGTACTTC
TRBJ1-2,TRBV5-1,TRBD1,-,CASSFDREGYTF,TGCGCCAGCAGCTTCGACAGGGAAGGCTACACCTTC
TRBJ2-7,TRBV7-2,TRBD2,few,CASSWTSSYEQYF,TGTGCCAGCAGCTGGACTAGTTCCTACGAGCAGTACTTC
TRBJ1-6,TRBV4-1,-,few,CASSQEQDYNSPLHF,TGCGCCAGCAGCCAAGAGCAGGACTATAATTCACCCCTCCACTTT
TRBJ2-1,TRBV20-1,TRBD2,-,CSARRLGGASYNEQFF,TGCAGTGCCCGAAGGCTCGGGGGGGCTTCGTACAATGAGCAGTTCTTC
TRBJ2-3,TRBV12-3/TRBV12-4,-,many,CASSLRGPSTDTQYF,TGTGCCAGCAGTTTGCGGGGGCCTAGCACAGATACGCAGTATTTT
TRBJ2-1,TRBV24-1,-,few,CATSDTRPGFPNEQFF,TGTGCCACCAGTGATACTCGTCCAGGGTTCCCCAATGAGCAGTTCTTC
TRBJ1-1,TRBV19,-,few,CASKGTGITEAFF,TGTGCCAGTAAGGGAACAGGGATCACTGAAGCTTTCTTT
TRBJ2-7,TRBV23-1,-,-,CASTQHHYPKHEQYF,TGCGCCAGCACTCAACATCATTACCCTAAGCATGAGCAGTACTTC
TRBJ2-3,TRBV5-1,-,few,CASSLNRDGFDTQYF,TGCGCCAGCAGCTTGAACCGGGACGGTTTTGATACGCAGTATTTT
TRBJ1-3,TRBV4-2,TRBD1,-,CASSPGDRLSGNTIYF,TGTGCCAGCAGCCCTGGGGACAGGCTCTCTGGAAACACCATATATTTT
TRBJ1-2,TRBV20-1,-,many,CSARVTQANYGYTF,TGCAGTGCTAGAGTTACGCAGGCTAACTATGGCTACACCTTC
TRBJ2-5,TRBV27,-,few,CASSFGRNVETQYF,TGTGCCAGCAGTTTTGGGCGGAATGTAGAGACCCAGTACTTC
TRBJ1-1,TRBV12-3/TRBV12-4,-,many,CASRITGNTEAFF,TGTGCCAGCAGGATAACAGGGAACACTGAAGCTTTCTTT
TRBJ2-5,TRBV7-7,-,-,CASSSGTHQETQYF,TGTGCCAGCAGCTCTGGGACACACCAAGAGACCCAGTACTTC
TRBJ1-2,TRBV9,-,-,CASSVEGDYGYTF,TGTGCCAGCAGCGTAGAAGGGGACTATGGCTACACCTTC
TRBJ2-3,TRBV7-3,TRBD1,few,CASSPIGQGSTDAQYF,TGTGCCAGCAGCCCCATTGGACAGGGAAGCACAGATGCGCAGTATTTT
TRBJ2-1,TRBV6-5,-,few,CASSSRTIPGHHSGEQFF,TGTGCCAGCAGTTCTAGGACAATTCCGGGACATCACTCGGGTGAGCAGTTCTTC
TRBJ2-3,TRBV12-3/TRBV12-4,TRBD2,-,CASSSLAGEYTDTQYF,TGTGCCAGCAGTTCCCTAGCGGGGGAATACACAGATACGCAGTATTTT
TRBJ2-4,TRBV5-1,TRBD2,few,CASSPSGGAVNIQYF,TGCGCCAGCAGCCCAAGCGGGGGGGCCGTGAACATTCAGTACTTC
TRBJ1-2,TRBV7-9,-,few,CASSFSNYGYTF,TGTGCCAGCAGCTTCTCTAACTATGGCTACACCTTC
TRBJ2-1,TRBV20-1,-,many,CSARPTFGGSYNEQFF,TGCAGTGCTAGACCCACTTTTGGGGGCTCCTACAATGAGCAGTTCTTC
TRBJ1-2,TRBV3-1,-,few,CASSRETGNYGYTF,TGTGCCAGCAGCCGTGAGACGGGAAACTATGGCTACACCTTC
TRBJ2-5,TRBV29-1,TRBD2,few,CSVLMAGREMTQYF,TGCAGCGTTCTCATGGCCGGGCGGGAGATGACCCAGTACTTC
TRBJ2-1,TRBV14,-,-,CASSQEYRLGDEQFF,TGTGCCAGCAGCCAAGAGTACAGGCTCGGTGATGAGCAGTTCTTC
TRBJ2-1,TRBV20-1,TRBD1,many,CSARNDRDISNEQFF,TGCAGTGCTCGTAATGACAGGGATATTAGCAATGAGCAGTTCTTC
TRBJ2-3,TRBV3-1,TRBD2,many,CASSLLAGALTDTQYF,TGTGCCAGCAGCCTACTAGCGGGGGCCCTCACAGATACGCAGTATTTT